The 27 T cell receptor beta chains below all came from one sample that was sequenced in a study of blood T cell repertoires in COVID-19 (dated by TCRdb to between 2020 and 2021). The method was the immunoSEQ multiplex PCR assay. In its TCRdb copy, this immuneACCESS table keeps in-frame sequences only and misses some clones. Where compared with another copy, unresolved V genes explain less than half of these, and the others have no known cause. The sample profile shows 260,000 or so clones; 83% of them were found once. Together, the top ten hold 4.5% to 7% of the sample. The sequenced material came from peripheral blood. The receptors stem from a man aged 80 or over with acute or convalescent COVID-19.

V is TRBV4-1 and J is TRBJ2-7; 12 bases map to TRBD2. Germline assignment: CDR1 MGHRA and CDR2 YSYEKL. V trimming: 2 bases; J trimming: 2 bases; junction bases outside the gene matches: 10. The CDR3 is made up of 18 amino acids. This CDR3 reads CASSQHLTSGRPTYEQYF. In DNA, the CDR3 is TGCGCCAGCAGCCAACACCTAACTAGCGGGAGGCCCACCTACGAGCAGTACTTC.

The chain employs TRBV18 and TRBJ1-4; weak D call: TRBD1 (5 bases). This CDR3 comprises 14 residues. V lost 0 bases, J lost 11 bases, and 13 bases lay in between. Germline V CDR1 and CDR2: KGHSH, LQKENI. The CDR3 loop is CASSPPTSGGKLFF. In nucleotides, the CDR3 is TGTGCCAGCTCACCACCAACCTCGGGGGGGAAACTGTTTTTT.

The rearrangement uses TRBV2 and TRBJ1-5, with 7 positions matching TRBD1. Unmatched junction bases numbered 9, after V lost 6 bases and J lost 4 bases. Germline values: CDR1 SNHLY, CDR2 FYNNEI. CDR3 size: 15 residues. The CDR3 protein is CASRETTGLNQPQHF. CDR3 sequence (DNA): TGTGCCAGCAGGGAAACGACAGGGCTGAATCAGCCCCAGCATTTT.

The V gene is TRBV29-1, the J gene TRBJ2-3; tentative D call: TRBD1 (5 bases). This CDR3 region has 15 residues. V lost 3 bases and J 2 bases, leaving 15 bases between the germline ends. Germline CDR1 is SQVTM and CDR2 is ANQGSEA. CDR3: CSVDWQGFYTDTQYF. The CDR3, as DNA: TGCAGCGTTGATTGGCAGGGATTCTACACAGATACGCAGTATTTT.

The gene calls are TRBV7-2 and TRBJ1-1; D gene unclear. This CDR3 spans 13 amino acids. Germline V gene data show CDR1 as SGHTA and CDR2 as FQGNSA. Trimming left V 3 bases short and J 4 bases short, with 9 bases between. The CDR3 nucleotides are TGTGCCAGCAGCTTGTACATCACCACTGAAGCTTTCTTT. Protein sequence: CASSLYITTEAFF.

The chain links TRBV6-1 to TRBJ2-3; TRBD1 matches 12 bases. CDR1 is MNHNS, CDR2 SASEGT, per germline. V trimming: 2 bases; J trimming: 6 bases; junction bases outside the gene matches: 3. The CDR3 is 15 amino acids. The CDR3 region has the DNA TGTGCCAGCAGTGAACGGGGACAGGGGGCGGATACGCAGTATTTT. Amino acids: CASSERGQGADTQYF.

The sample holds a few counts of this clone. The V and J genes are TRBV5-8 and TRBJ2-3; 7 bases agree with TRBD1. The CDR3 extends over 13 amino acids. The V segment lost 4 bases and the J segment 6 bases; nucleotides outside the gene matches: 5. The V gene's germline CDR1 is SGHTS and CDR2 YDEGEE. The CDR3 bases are TGTGCCAGCAGCCTCAGGGGGTGGGATACGCAGTATTTT. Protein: CASSLRGWDTQYF.

CDR3 coding DNA: TGTGCCAGCCGGGTTATTGCAGGGGCTTTGGGCACTGAAGCTTTCTTT. This sequence encodes CASRVIAGALGTEAFF. This rearrangement joins TRBV3-1 (or the pseudogene TRBV3-2) to TRBJ1-1; perhaps TRBD1 as D (6 bases). The CDR3 is 16 residues long. The germline V and J ends were trimmed by 8 bases and 4 bases, with 23 bases remaining between them. CDR1 is LGHDT and CDR2 is YNNKEL in the germline V gene (reference sequence).

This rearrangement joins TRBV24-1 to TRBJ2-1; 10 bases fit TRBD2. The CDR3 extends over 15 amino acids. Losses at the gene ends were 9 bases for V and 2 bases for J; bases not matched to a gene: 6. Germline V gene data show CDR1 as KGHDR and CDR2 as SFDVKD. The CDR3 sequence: CATGLAGGTYNEQFF. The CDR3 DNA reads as TGTGCCACCGGTTTAGCGGGAGGTACCTACAATGAGCAGTTCTTC.

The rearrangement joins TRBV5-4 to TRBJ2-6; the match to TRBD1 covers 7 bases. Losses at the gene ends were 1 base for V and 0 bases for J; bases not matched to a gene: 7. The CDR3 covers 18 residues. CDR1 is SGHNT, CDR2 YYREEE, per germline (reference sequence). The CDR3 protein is CASSLTGTVSSGANVLTF. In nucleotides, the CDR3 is TGTGCCAGCAGCTTGACTGGGACAGTTAGCTCTGGGGCCAACGTCCTGACTTTC.

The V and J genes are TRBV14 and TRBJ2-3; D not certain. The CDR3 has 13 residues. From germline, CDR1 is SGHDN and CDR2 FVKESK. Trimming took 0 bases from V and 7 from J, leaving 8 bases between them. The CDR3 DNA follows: TGTGCCAGCAGCCAAGATCTCTTCTATACGCAGTATTTT. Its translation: CASSQDLFYTQYF.

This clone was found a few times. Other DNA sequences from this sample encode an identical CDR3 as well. The CDR3 spells CASRPTSAYEQYF. The CDR3 region has the DNA TGTGCCAGCAGACCGACTAGCGCCTACGAGCAGTACTTC. V and J are TRBV2 and TRBJ2-7; TRBD2 aligns across 8 bases. Germline assignment: CDR1 SNHLY and CDR2 FYNNEI. CDR3 length: 13 residues. V shed 6 bases and J 2 bases; nucleotides not matched to a gene: 3.

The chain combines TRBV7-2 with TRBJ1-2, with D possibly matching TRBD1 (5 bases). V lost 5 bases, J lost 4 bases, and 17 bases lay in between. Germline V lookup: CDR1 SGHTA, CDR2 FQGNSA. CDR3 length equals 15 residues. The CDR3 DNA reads TGTGCCAGCAGCACGGACACAACCCTTTCCTATGGCTACACCTTC. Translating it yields CASSTDTTLSYGYTF.

CDR3 nucleotide sequence: TGTGCCAGCAGCCCCGGGACAGGGGGCATCTTAATTTCGTACGAGCAGTACTTC. Translated: CASSPGTGGILISYEQYF. The chain uses TRBV11-2 and TRBJ2-7; 12 bases are a match to TRBD1. V trimming: 5 bases; J trimming: 4 bases; junction bases outside the gene matches: 15. Germline V gene data show CDR1 as SGHAT and CDR2 as FQNNGV. The CDR3 extends over 18 amino acids.

Here the CDR3 DNA reads TGTGCCAGCAAACGTAGCAGGGAAACGGATACGCAGTATTTT. Its translation is CASKRSRETDTQYF. This chain joins TRBV2 and TRBJ2-3; possibly TRBD1 for D (5 bases). Trimming left V 7 bases short and J 6 bases short, with 17 bases between. The CDR3 runs to 14 residues. CDR1 is SNHLY and CDR2 is FYNNEI in the germline V gene. The entire variable domain, with the rest obtained from reference TRBV2 and TRBJ2-3, is as follows: EPEVTQTPSHQVTQMGQEVILRCVPISNHLYFYWYRQILGQKVEFLVSFYNNEISEKSEIFDDQFSVERPDGSNFTLKIRSTKLEDSAMYFCASKRSRETDTQYFGPGTRLTVL.

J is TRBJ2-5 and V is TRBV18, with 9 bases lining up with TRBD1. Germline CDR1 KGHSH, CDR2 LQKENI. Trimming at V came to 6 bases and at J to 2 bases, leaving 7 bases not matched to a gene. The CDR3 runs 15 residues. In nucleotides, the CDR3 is TGTGCCAGCTCGATGGGACAGGGAGGGCAAGAGACCCAGTACTTC. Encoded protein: CASSMGQGGQETQYF.

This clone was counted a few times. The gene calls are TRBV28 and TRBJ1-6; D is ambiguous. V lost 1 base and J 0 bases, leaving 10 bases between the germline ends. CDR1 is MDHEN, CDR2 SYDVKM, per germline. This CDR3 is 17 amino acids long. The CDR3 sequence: CASSLSLGSSYNSPLHF. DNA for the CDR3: TGTGCCAGCAGTTTATCCCTGGGGAGCTCCTATAATTCACCCCTCCACTTT.

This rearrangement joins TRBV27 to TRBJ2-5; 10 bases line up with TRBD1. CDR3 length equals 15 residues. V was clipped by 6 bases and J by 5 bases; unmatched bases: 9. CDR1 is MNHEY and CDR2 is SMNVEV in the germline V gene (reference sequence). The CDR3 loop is CASSLRQGALETQYF. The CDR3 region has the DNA TGTGCCAGCAGCCTAAGACAGGGGGCTCTGGAGACCCAGTACTTC.

CDR3 sequence (DNA): TGTGCCAGCAGCTTGGAAGGTACAGCGGGCACCGGGGAGCTGTTTTTT. Translation: CASSLEGTAGTGELFF. The chain is built from TRBV5-5 and TRBJ2-2; possible D gene TRBD2, 6 bases. The CDR3 runs 16 residues. V dropped 0 bases and J dropped 4 bases, with 13 bases sitting between them. Germline-derived CDR1 and CDR2 are SGHKS and YYEKEE (reference sequence).

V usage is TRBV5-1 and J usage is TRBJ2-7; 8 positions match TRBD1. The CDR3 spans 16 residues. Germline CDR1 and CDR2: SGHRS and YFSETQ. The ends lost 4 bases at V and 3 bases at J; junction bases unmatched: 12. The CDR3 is CASSASVTGEFYEQYF. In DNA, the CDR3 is TGCGCCAGCAGCGCCTCGGTGACAGGGGAGTTCTACGAGCAGTACTTC. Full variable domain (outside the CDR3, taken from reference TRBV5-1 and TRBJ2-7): KAGVTQTPRYLIKTRGQQVTLSCSPISGHRSVSWYQQTPGQGLQFLFEYFSETQRNKGNFPGRFSGRQFSNSRSEMNVSTLELGDSALYLCASSASVTGEFYEQYFGPGTRLTVT.

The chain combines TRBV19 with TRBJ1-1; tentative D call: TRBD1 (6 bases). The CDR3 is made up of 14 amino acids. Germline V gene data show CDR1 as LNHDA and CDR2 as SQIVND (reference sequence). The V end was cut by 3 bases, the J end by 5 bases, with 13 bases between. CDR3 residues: CASSIGGPVTEAFF. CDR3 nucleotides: TGTGCCAGTAGTATTGGGGGCCCGGTGACTGAAGCTTTCTTT.

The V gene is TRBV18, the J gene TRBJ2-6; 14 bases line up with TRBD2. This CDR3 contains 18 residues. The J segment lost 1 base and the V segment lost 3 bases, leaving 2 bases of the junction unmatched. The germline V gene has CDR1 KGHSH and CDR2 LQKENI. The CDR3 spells CASSPGLAGVSGANVLTF. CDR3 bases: TGTGCCAGCTCACCGGGACTAGCGGGAGTTTCTGGGGCCAACGTCCTGACTTTC.

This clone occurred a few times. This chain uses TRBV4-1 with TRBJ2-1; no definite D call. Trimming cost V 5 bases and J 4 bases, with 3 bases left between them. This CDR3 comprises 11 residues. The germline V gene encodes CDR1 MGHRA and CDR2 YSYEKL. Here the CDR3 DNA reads TGCGCCAGCAGCTCATACAATGAGCAGTTCTTC. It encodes CASSSYNEQFF.

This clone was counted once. Written as DNA, the CDR3 is TGTGCCTGGAGGGGGCCTCGGATTCGAGACAAAGGGGGAGATGGCTACACCTTC. Its protein is CAWRGPRIRDKGGDGYTF. The chain is built from TRBV30 and TRBJ1-2; D perhaps matches TRBD1 (6 bases). This CDR3 has 18 residues. From germline, CDR1 is GTSNPN and CDR2 SVGIG (reference sequence). Trimming removed 3 bases at V and 6 bases at J, with 29 bases between. The whole variable domain, remainder taken from reference TRBV30 and TRBJ1-2, is SQTIHQWPATLVQPVGSPLSLECTVEGTSNPNLYWYRQAAGRGLQLLFYSVGIGQISSEVPQNLSASRPQDRQFILSSKKLLLSDSGFYLCAWRGPRIRDKGGDGYTFGSGTRLTVV.

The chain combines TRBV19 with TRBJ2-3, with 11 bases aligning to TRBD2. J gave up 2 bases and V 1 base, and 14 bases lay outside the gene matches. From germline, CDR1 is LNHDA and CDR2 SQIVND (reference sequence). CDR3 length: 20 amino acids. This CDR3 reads CASSIAPQVGLAGVTDTQYF. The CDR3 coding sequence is TGTGCCAGTAGTATAGCCCCTCAAGTAGGACTAGCGGGTGTCACAGATACGCAGTATTTT.

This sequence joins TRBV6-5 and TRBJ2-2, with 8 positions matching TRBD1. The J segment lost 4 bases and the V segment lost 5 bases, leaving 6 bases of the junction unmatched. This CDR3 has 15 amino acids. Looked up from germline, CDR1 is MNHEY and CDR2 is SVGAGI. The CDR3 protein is CASSHRGTSTGELFF. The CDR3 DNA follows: TGTGCCAGCAGTCACAGGGGGACCAGCACCGGGGAGCTGTTTTTT.

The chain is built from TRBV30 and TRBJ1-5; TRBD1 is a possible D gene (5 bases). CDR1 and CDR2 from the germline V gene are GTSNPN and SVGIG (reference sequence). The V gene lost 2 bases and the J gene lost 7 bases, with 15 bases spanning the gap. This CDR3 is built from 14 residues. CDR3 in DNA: TGTGCCTGGAGTACTACAGGTCTGTCCCAGCCCCAGCATTTT. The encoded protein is CAWSTTGLSQPQHF.